These 16 T cell receptor beta chains share one sample of origin, sequenced in a study of blood T cell repertoires in COVID-19 (dated by TCRdb to the early 2020s). Library prep was done by the immunoSEQ multiplex PCR assay. The table comes from immuneACCESS by way of TCRdb, which keeps in-frame sequences with V and J called. Part of the clones is missing from these tables; in studies checked, under half for an unresolved V gene and the rest for unknown reasons. Here the sample has 84,000 or so clones; over 80% occur a single time. Approximately 20% of the sample rests with the top ten. The sample taken for sequencing was peripheral blood. These receptors all stem from a man older than 75 with active or convalescent COVID-19.

The chain links TRBV15 to TRBJ2-3, with 11 bases identical to TRBD2. With 3 bases clipped from V and 4 bases from J, the junction kept 3 bases outside the gene matches. Germline CDR1 reads LNHNV; CDR2 reads YYDKDF (reference sequence). This CDR3 is built from 15 residues. CDR3 amino acids: CATSSLLAGADTQYF. The CDR3 region has the DNA TGTGCCACCAGCAGCCTACTAGCGGGAGCAGATACGCAGTATTTT.

The CDR3 protein is CASSDRTENQPQHF. Written as DNA, the CDR3 is TGTGCCAGCAGCGATAGGACAGAAAATCAGCCCCAGCATTTT. This chain connects TRBV6-2 or TRBV6-3 to TRBJ1-5, with D perhaps matching TRBD1 (6 bases). This CDR3 is 14 amino acids long. V gave up 6 bases and J gave up 4 bases, with 13 bases separating them. Germline lookup yields CDR1 MNHEY and CDR2 SVGEGT.

This clone has just one count. The J gene is TRBJ2-3, the V gene TRBV6-5; TRBD2 is a possible D gene (6 bases). Germline assignment: CDR1 MNHEY and CDR2 SVGAGI. V dropped 2 bases and J dropped 4 bases, with 16 bases sitting between them. The CDR3 has 16 amino acids. CDR3 in DNA: TGTGCCAGCAGTTACGAGACTAGTCATAGCGCAGATACGCAGTATTTT. Translation gives CASSYETSHSADTQYF.

The chain employs TRBV24-1 and TRBJ2-1; 9 bases fit TRBD2. Germline CDR1 KGHDR, CDR2 SFDVKD. The ends lost 7 bases at V and 7 bases at J; junction bases unmatched: 7. The CDR3 is 14 residues long. The CDR3 loop is CATRSSGAGNEQFF. As DNA, the CDR3 is TGTGCCACCAGGTCTAGCGGGGCCGGGAATGAGCAGTTCTTC.

This clone was observed a single time. The V and J genes are TRBV24-1 and TRBJ1-2, with D possibly TRBD1 on 6 matching bases. Germline V gene data show CDR1 as KGHDR and CDR2 as SFDVKD. V lost 4 bases and J lost 3, with 11 bases in between. There are 14 residues in the CDR3. CDR3 sequence: CATSDQGQHYGYTF. DNA for the CDR3: TGTGCCACCAGTGACCAAGGACAGCACTATGGCTACACCTTC.

This chain joins TRBV19 and TRBJ1-5, with 7 bases aligning to TRBD1. Germline V lookup: CDR1 LNHDA, CDR2 SQIVND (reference sequence). The CDR3 contains 14 residues. With V trimmed by 3 bases and J by 8 bases, 7 bases remained unmatched. The CDR3 DNA sequence: TGTGCCAGTAGTATGAGGGGGCAAATGGAGCCCCAGCATTTT. Protein product: CASSMRGQMEPQHF.

V is TRBV5-4 and J is TRBJ1-2; D perhaps matches TRBD1 (5 bases). The CDR3 spans 13 residues. The V and J ends lost 4 bases and 6 bases respectively, with 13 bases between them. The germline V gene has CDR1 SGHNT and CDR2 YYREEE (reference sequence). Here the CDR3 reads CASSQQAPNGYTF. DNA for the CDR3: TGTGCCAGCAGCCAACAGGCTCCTAATGGCTACACCTTC.

The rearrangement uses TRBV6-1 and TRBJ1-4, with a possible D match to TRBD1 (5 bases). Germline-derived CDR1 and CDR2 are MNHNS and SASEGT. The V gene lost 3 bases and the J gene lost 4 bases, with 9 bases spanning the gap. The CDR3 spans 14 residues. The CDR3: CASSEPGNNEKLFF. CDR3 DNA sequence: TGTGCCAGCAGTGAGCCAGGGAATAATGAAAAACTGTTTTTT.

The rearrangement uses TRBV5-1 and TRBJ2-2, with TRBD2 identical over 7 bases. V was clipped by 4 bases and J by 0 bases; unmatched bases: 3. CDR3 length: 15 residues. Germline V CDR1 and CDR2: SGHRS, YFSETQ. The CDR3 sequence: CASSPLATNTGELFF. The CDR3 DNA reads as TGCGCCAGCAGCCCACTAGCGACGAACACCGGGGAGCTGTTTTTT.

The rearrangement joins TRBV24-1 to TRBJ1-1, with D possibly matching TRBD1 (5 bases). The CDR3 totals 15 residues. Germline CDR1 reads KGHDR; CDR2 reads SFDVKD. Trimming shortened V by 0 bases and J by 10 bases, and 17 bases separated the two germline ends. CDR3 sequence: CATSDLYQGLVRAFF. Here the CDR3 DNA reads TGTGCCACCAGTGATTTGTATCAGGGTTTAGTAAGAGCTTTCTTT.

The V and J genes are TRBV10-2 and TRBJ1-5; 7 nucleotides match TRBD1. The V gene's germline CDR1 is WSHSY and CDR2 SAAADI. The CDR3 is 15 amino acids. Trimming cost V 6 bases and J 7 bases; bases outside gene matches: 12. The CDR3 DNA reads as TGCGCCAGCAGCCGGGACAGCTTAATCGGGCAGCCCCAGCATTTT. This codes for CASSRDSLIGQPQHF.

V gene TRBV3-1 (or the pseudogene TRBV3-2) combines with J gene TRBJ2-2; tentative D call: TRBD1 (5 bases). Germline V lookup: CDR1 LGHDT, CDR2 YNNKEL (reference sequence). The length of the CDR3 is 17 residues. Trimming stripped 1 base from V and 3 bases from J, with 15 bases between. The CDR3 nucleotides are TGTGCCAGCAGCCAAGGGGGCCGTCAGGGCTACACCGGGGAGCTGTTTTTT. Protein sequence: CASSQGGRQGYTGELFF.

The chain couples TRBV28 to TRBJ2-2; 13 nucleotides line up with TRBD2. CDR1 MDHEN and CDR2 SYDVKM come from the germline V gene. The CDR3 is 18 amino acids. V lost 5 bases to trimming and J lost 3 bases; unmatched junction nucleotides: 9. CDR3 residues: CASSPHLTSGRDTGELFF. The CDR3 nucleotides read TGTGCCAGCAGTCCACACCTTACTAGCGGGAGGGACACCGGGGAGCTGTTTTTT.

The chain joins TRBV6-5 to TRBJ2-3; 7 nucleotides align to TRBD2. The germline gives CDR1 MNHEY, CDR2 SVGAGI. The CDR3 has 15 residues. With V trimmed by 7 bases and J by 0 bases, 7 bases remained unmatched. This chain's CDR3 is CASILLAASTDTQYF. Written as DNA, the CDR3 is TGTGCCAGCATTCTCCTAGCGGCGAGCACAGATACGCAGTATTTT.

The rearrangement joins TRBV24-1 to TRBJ2-5, with a possible D match to TRBD1 (5 bases). Deletions cut 4 bases from V and 1 base from J, with 12 bases between. CDR1 is KGHDR, CDR2 SFDVKD, per germline. The CDR3 runs 15 residues. CDR3 in DNA: TGTGCCACCAGTGAAACAGGAAGGAGCCAAGAGACCCAGTACTTC. As protein: CATSETGRSQETQYF.

CDR3 protein: CSVEKGTAGTEAFF. CDR3 DNA sequence: TGCAGCGTTGAAAAAGGGACAGCGGGCACTGAAGCTTTCTTT. V gene TRBV29-1 combines with J gene TRBJ1-1; 7 bases are shared with TRBD1. CDR3 length: 14 amino acids. Per germline, CDR1 SQVTM and CDR2 ANQGSEA. V was pared by 2 bases and J by 4 bases, with 7 bases of the junction left unmatched.